The sample holds a few counts of the clone carrying this T cell receptor beta chain. Its target is not known. These data come from a study of cytomegalovirus exposure and HLA in healthy donors. Whole-study findings and limits: CMV antigen specificity of a few CMV-associated chains was confirmed in vitro. The dataset shows that most TCR sequences were rare, while some public TCRs occurred in many donors.

Primers for the PCR totalled 60 Vbeta and 13 Jbeta. The repertoire was sequenced with immunoSEQ multiplex PCR; TCRdb's copy has only in-frame clones and lacks some. This sample has 110,000 to 150,000 clones, with roughly 77% found just once. Trimming shortened V by 5 bases and J by 2 bases, and 9 bases separated the two germline ends. Per the germline V gene, CDR1 is SGHVS and CDR2 is FNYEAQ. CDR3 length equals 13 residues. The genes are TRBV7-6 and TRBJ1-1; D unresolved. Sequencing was done on a sample of PBMCs. The clonotype originates from a female donor in good health and CMV-seronegative. CDR3 in DNA: TGTGCCAGCAGCGCCGACACTAACACTGAAGCTTTCTTT. Its protein is CASSADTNTEAFF.